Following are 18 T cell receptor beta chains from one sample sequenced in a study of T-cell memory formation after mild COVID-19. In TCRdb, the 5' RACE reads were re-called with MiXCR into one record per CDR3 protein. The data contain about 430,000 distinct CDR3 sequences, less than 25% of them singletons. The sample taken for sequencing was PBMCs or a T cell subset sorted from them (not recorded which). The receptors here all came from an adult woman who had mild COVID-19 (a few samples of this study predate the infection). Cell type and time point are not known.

This chain's CDR3 is CSARQGTPGNTIYF. The CDR3 DNA follows: TGCAGCGCCCGACAGGGGACACCTGGAAACACCATATATTTT. This sequence joins TRBV29-1 and TRBJ1-3; TRBD1 agrees at 8 bases. With 7 bases clipped from V and 2 bases from J, the junction kept 7 bases outside the gene matches. The CDR3 contains 14 residues. The germline V gene has CDR1 SQVTM and CDR2 ANQGSEA.

The CDR3: CASSLAQGGGETQYF. Here the CDR3 DNA reads TGCGCCAGCAGCTTGGCGCAGGGAGGAGGGGAGACCCAGTACTTC. This chain joins TRBV5-1 and TRBJ2-5, with D perhaps TRBD2 (6 bases). Germline loops: CDR1 SGHRS, CDR2 YFSETQ. V gave up 0 bases and J gave up 5 bases, with 14 bases separating them. This CDR3 is built from 15 residues.

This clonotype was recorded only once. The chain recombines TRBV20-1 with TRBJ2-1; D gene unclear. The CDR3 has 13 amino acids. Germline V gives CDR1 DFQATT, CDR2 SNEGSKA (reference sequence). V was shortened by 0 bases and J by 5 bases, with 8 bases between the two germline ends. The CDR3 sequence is CSARDLRDNEQFF. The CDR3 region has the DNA TGCAGTGCTAGAGATCTTAGGGACAATGAGCAGTTCTTC.

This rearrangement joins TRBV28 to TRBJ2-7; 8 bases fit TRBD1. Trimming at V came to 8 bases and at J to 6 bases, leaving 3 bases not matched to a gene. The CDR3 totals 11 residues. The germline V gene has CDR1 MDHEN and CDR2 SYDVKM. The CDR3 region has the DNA TGTGCCAGCGTACAGGGGGGCGAGCAGTACTTC. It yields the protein CASVQGGEQYF. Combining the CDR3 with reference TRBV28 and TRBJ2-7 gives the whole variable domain DVKVTQSSRYLVKRTGEKVFLECVQDMDHENMFWYRQDPGLGLRLIYFSYDVKMKEKGDIPEGYSVSREKKERFSLILESASTNQTSMYLCASVQGGEQYFGPGTRLTVT.

The CDR3 loop reads CASSVAPSGKPFTDTQYF. The DNA of the CDR3 is TGTGCCAGCAGCGTAGCCCCTAGCGGGAAGCCTTTCACAGATACGCAGTATTTT. The rearrangement links TRBV9 to TRBJ2-3, with TRBD2 matching 9 bases. The V gene end was trimmed by 0 bases and the J gene end by 2 bases; junction bases not matched to a gene: 10. Germline values: CDR1 SGDLS, CDR2 YYNGEE. The CDR3 sequence is 18 residues long.

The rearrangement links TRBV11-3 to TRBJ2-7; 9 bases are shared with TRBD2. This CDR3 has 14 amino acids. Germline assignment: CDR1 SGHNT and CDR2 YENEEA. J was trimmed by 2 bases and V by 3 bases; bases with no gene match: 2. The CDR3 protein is CASSFSGGPYEQYF. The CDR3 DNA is TGTGCCAGCAGCTTTAGCGGGGGTCCCTACGAGCAGTACTTC.

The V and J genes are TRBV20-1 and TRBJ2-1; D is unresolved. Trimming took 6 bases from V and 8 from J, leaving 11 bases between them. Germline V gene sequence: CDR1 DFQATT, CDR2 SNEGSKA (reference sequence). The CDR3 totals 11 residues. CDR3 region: CSAWTADEQFF. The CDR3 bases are TGCAGTGCCTGGACGGCCGATGAGCAGTTCTTC.

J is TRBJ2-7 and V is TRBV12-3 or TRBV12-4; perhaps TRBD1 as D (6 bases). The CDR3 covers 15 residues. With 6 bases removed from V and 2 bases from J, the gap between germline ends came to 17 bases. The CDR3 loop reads CASRQGEINAYEQYF. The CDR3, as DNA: TGTGCCAGCAGACAGGGCGAGATAAACGCCTACGAGCAGTACTTC.

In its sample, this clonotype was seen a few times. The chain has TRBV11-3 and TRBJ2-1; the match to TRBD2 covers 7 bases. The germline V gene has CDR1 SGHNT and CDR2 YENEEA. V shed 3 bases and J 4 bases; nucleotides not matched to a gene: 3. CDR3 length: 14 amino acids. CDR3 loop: CASSFTGGYNEQFF. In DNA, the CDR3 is TGTGCCAGCAGCTTCACGGGGGGATACAATGAGCAGTTCTTC.

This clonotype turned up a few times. The DNA for the CDR3 is TGTGCCAGCAGCTTAGCTGGTAGCTCGGATGAGCAGTTCTTC. Translation gives CASSLAGSSDEQFF. This chain links TRBV7-8 with TRBJ2-1; D remains unclear. Trimming removed 0 bases from V and 8 bases from J, with 11 bases in between. From germline, CDR1 is SGHVS and CDR2 FQNEAQ. CDR3 size: 14 residues.

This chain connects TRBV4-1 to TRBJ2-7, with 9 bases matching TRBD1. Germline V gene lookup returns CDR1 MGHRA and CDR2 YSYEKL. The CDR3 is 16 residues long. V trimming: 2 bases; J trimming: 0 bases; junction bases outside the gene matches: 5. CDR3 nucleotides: TGCGCCAGCAGCCAATTCCCGGGACAGGGCTCCTACGAGCAGTACTTC. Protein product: CASSQFPGQGSYEQYF.

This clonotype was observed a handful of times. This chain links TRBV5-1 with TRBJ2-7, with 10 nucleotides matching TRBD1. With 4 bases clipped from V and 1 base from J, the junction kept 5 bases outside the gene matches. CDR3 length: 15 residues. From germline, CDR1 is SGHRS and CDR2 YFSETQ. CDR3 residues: CASSPGQGGSYEQYF. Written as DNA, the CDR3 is TGCGCCAGCAGCCCCGGACAGGGGGGATCCTACGAGCAGTACTTC.

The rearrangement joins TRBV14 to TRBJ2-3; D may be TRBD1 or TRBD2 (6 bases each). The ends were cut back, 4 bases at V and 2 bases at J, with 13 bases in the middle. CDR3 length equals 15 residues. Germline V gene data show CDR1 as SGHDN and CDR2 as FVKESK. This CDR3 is CASSPAGHYTDTQYF. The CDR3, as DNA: TGTGCCAGCAGCCCCGCGGGACACTACACAGATACGCAGTATTTT. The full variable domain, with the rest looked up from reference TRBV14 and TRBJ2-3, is EAGVTQFPSHSVIEKGQTVTLRCDPISGHDNLYWYRRVMGKEIKFLLHFVKESKQDESGMPNNRFLAERTGGTYSTLKVQPAELEDSGVYFCASSPAGHYTDTQYFGPGTRLTVL.

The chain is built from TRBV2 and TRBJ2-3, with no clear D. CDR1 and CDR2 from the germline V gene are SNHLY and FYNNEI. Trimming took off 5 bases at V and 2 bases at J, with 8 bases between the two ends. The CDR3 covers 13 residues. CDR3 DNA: TGTGCCAGCAGTAACCCCAACACAGATACGCAGTATTTT. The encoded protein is CASSNPNTDTQYF. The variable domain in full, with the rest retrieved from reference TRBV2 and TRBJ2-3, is EPEVTQTPSHQVTQMGQEVILRCVPISNHLYFYWYRQILGQKVEFLVSFYNNEISEKSEIFDDQFSVERPDGSNFTLKIRSTKLEDSAMYFCASSNPNTDTQYFGPGTRLTVL.

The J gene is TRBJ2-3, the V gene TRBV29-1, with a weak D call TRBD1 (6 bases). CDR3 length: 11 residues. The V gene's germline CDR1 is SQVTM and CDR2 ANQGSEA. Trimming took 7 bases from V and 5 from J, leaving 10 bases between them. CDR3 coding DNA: TGCAGCGGCGTACAGGGAGATACGCAGTATTTT. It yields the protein CSGVQGDTQYF.

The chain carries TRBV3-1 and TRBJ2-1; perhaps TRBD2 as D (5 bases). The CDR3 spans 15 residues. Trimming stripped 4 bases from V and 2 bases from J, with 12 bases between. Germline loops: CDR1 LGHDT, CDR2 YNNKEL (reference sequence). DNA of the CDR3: TGTGCCAGCAGCCGGAGTAGCGAGGCCTACAATGAGCAGTTCTTC. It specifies CASSRSSEAYNEQFF.

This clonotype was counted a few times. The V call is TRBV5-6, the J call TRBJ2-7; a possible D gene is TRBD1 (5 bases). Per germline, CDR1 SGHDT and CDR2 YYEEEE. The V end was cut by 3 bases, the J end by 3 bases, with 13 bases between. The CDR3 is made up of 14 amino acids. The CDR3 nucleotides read TGTGCCAGCAGCTCCCCGACAGATATCTACGAGCAGTACTTC. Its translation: CASSSPTDIYEQYF.

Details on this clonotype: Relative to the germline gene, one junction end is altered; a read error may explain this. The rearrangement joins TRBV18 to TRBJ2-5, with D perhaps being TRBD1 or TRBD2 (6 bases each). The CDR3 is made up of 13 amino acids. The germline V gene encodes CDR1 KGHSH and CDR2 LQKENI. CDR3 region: CASSPQGGETQYF. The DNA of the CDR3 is TGTGCCAGCTCCCCACAGGGAGGAGAGACCCAGTACTTC. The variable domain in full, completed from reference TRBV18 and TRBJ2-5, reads NAGVMQNPRHLVRRRGQEARLRCSPMKGHSHVYWYRQLPEEGLKFMVYLQKENIIDESGMPKERFSAEFPKEGPSILRIQQVVRGDSAAYFCASSPQGGETQYFGPGTRLLVL.